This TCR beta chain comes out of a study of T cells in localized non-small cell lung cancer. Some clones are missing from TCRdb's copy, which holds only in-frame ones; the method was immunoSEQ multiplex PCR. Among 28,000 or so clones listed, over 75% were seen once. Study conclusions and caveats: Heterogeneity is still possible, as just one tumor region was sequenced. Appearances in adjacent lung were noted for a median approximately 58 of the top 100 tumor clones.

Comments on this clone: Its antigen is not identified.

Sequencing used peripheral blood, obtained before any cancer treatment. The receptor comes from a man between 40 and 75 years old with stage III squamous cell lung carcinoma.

CDR3 sequence: CASSLALAGYNEQFF. The CDR3 DNA is TGCGCCAGCAGCTTGGCTCTAGCTGGCTACAATGAGCAGTTCTTC. The V call is TRBV5-1, the J call TRBJ2-1; weak D call: TRBD2 (5 bases). The germline V gene has CDR1 SGHRS and CDR2 YFSETQ. Trimming shortened V by 0 bases and J by 3 bases, and 10 bases separated the two germline ends. The CDR3 consists of 15 residues.